The 10 T cell receptor beta chains in this list originate from one sample, sequenced in a study of shared clonotypes between healthy human individuals. Assay used: immunoSEQ multiplex PCR; TCRdb lists only in-frame clones, some missing. Counted here are fewer than 850,000 clones, around 91% occurring once; the ten biggest clones make up less than 40%. The sequencing input was memory CD8+ T cells from PBMCs. Subset reported: CD45RO+ cells pooled with CCR7-negative TemRA cells. Receptors were obtained from a man aged 18 to 30 in good health. Some clones in this sample may be carry-over from other donors' samples.

This clone was recorded once. The rearrangement uses TRBV5-1 and TRBJ1-1; a weak D match, TRBD1 (6 bases). In germline, CDR1 is SGHRS, CDR2 YFSETQ. Trimming stripped 3 bases from V and 0 bases from J, with 18 bases between. The CDR3 is made up of 17 amino acids. This CDR3 is CASSWRTAGIMNTEAFF. As DNA, the CDR3 is TGCGCCAGCAGCTGGCGGACAGCGGGAATCATGAACACTGAAGCTTTCTTT.

The chain uses TRBV9 and TRBJ2-7, with a weak D call TRBD1 (6 bases). CDR1 and CDR2 (germline): SGDLS, YYNGEE. Trimming left V 4 bases short and J 4 bases short, with 15 bases between. The CDR3 runs to 14 residues. CDR3 amino acids: CASSPADSLYEQYF. In DNA, the CDR3 is TGTGCCAGCAGCCCCGCGGACAGCCTTTACGAGCAGTACTTC.

V is TRBV12-5 and J is TRBJ2-2; 11 bases agree with TRBD2. Unmatched junction bases numbered 5, after V lost 4 bases and J lost 7 bases. Germline V gives CDR1 LGHNT, CDR2 FRNRAP. The CDR3 has 15 amino acids. Written as DNA, the CDR3 is TGTGCTAGTGGTTCGGGACTAGCGGACGGCGGGGAGCTGTTTTTT. Translation: CASGSGLADGGELFF.

V is TRBV27 and J is TRBJ2-1; D call uncertain. CDR1 and CDR2 (germline): MNHEY, SMNVEV (reference sequence). Trimming took off 0 bases at V and 6 bases at J, with 12 bases between the two ends. CDR3 size: 15 residues. The CDR3 reads CASSLSMGFGNEQFF. DNA of the CDR3: TGTGCCAGCAGTTTATCTATGGGGTTTGGCAATGAGCAGTTCTTC.

This clone occurred once. The chain employs TRBV4-1 and TRBJ2-7; D perhaps matches TRBD1 (6 bases). Trimming took off 5 bases at V and 2 bases at J, with 10 bases between the two ends. This CDR3 has 13 residues. Germline CDR1 is MGHRA and CDR2 is YSYEKL. The CDR3 DNA follows: TGCGCCAGCAGCGCCGGGACAACCTACGAGCAGTACTTC. This sequence encodes CASSAGTTYEQYF.

This chain connects TRBV7-9 to TRBJ2-1; D not certain. The CDR3 is 16 amino acids. The germline V gene has CDR1 SEHNR and CDR2 FQNEAQ (reference sequence). Trimming pared 4 bases from V and 0 bases from J, leaving 13 bases between. The CDR3 bases are TGTGCCAGCAGCTCCTCGTCAGCCCCCTCCTACAATGAGCAGTTCTTC. Its translation is CASSSSSAPSYNEQFF. The complete variable domain, with remaining parts taken from reference TRBV7-9 and TRBJ2-1, reads DTGVSQNPRHKITKRGQNVTFRCDPISEHNRLYWYRQTLGQGPEFLTYFQNEAQLEKSRLLSDRFSAERPKGSFSTLEIQRTEQGDSAMYLCASSSSSAPSYNEQFFGPGTRLTVL.

The V gene is TRBV4-3, the J gene TRBJ2-1, with D tentatively TRBD2 (6 bases). The CDR3 loop spans 15 amino acids. The V end lost 4 bases, the J end lost 4 bases, and 14 bases lay between the germline ends. CDR1 LGHNA and CDR2 YSLEER come from the germline V gene. For the CDR3, the DNA is TGCGCCAGCAGCCCGGGCCAGCGGGTTTACAATGAGCAGTTCTTC. Its translation is CASSPGQRVYNEQFF.

The rearrangement joins TRBV5-6 to TRBJ2-1, with 10 nucleotides matching TRBD1. CDR1 is SGHDT and CDR2 is YYEEEE in the germline V gene. J gave up 15 bases and V 3 bases, and 9 bases lay outside the gene matches. The CDR3 runs to 13 residues. The CDR3 DNA reads TGTGCCAGCAGCTGGACAGGGGGGCGTCCAAGGTTCTTC. Its protein is CASSWTGGRPRFF. Drawing the rest from reference TRBV5-6 and TRBJ2-1, the complete variable domain is DAGVTQSPTHLIKTRGQQVTLRCSPKSGHDTVSWYQQALGQGPQFIFQYYEEEERQRGNFPDRFSGHQFPNYSSELNVNALLLGDSALYLCASSWTGGRPRFFGPGTRLTVL.

The V and J genes are TRBV27 and TRBJ2-1; possibly TRBD1 for D (6 bases). The CDR3 sequence is 16 residues long. V was pared by 3 bases and J by 3 bases, with 15 bases between. The germline gives CDR1 MNHEY, CDR2 SMNVEV (reference sequence). CDR3 sequence (DNA): TGTGCCAGCAGTTTCGAACAGGGAACCGTCTACAATGAGCAGTTCTTC. It specifies CASSFEQGTVYNEQFF.

The genes are TRBV5-4 and TRBJ2-7; 8 nucleotides agree with TRBD2. Unmatched junction bases numbered 11, after V lost 3 bases and J lost 3 bases. Germline CDR1 and CDR2: SGHNT and YYREEE (reference sequence). This CDR3 has 16 amino acids. CDR3 bases: TGTGCCAGCAGCTCCCCGAGCGGGAGATCCGTCTACGAGCAGTACTTC. Translation: CASSSPSGRSVYEQYF.